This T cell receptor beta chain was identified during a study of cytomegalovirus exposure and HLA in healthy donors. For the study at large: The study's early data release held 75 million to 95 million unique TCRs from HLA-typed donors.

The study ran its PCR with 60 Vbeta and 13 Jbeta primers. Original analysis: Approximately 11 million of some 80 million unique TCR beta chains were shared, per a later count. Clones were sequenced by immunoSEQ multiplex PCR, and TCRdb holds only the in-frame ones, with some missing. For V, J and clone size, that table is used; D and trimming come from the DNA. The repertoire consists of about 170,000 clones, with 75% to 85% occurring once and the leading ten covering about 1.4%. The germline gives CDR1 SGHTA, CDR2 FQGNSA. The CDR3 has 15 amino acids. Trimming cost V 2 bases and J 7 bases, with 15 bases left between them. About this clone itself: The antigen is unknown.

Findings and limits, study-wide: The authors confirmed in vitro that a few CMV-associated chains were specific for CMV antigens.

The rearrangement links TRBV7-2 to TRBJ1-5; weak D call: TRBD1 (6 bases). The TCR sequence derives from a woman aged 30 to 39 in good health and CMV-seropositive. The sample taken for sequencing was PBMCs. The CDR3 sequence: CASSLSAGVGQPQHF. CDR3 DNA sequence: TGTGCCAGCAGCTTATCGGCAGGGGTGGGACAGCCCCAGCATTTT.